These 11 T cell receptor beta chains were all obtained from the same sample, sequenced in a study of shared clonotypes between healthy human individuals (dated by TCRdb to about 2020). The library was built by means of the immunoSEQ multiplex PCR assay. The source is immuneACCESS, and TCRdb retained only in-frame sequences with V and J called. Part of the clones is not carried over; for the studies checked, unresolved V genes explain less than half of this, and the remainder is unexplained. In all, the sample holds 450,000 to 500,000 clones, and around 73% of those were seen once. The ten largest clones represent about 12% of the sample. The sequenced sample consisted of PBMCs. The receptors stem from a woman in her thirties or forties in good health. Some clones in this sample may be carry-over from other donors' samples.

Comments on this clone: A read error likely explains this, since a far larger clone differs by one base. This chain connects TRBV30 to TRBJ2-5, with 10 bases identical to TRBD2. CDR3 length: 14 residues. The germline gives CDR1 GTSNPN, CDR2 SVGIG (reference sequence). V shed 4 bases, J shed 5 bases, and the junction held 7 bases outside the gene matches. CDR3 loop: CAWTSGSLQETQYF. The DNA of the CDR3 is TGTGCCTGGACTAGCGGGAGCCTTCAGGAGACCCAGTACTTC.

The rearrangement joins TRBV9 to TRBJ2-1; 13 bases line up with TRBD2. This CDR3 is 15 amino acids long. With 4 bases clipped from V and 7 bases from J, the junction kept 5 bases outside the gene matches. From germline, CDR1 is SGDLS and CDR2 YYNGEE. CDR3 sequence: CASSTSGRGKNEQFF. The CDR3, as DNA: TGTGCCAGCAGCACTAGCGGGAGGGGTAAGAATGAGCAGTTCTTC.

CDR3 sequence reads: CSVDRDHYGYTF. In nucleotides, the CDR3 is TGCAGCGTTGATCGGGACCACTATGGCTACACCTTC. The chain is built from TRBV29-1 and TRBJ1-2; tentatively, D is TRBD1 (5 bases). Trimming took 3 bases from V and 3 from J, leaving 8 bases between them. The germline gives CDR1 SQVTM, CDR2 ANQGSEA. CDR3 length: 12 amino acids.

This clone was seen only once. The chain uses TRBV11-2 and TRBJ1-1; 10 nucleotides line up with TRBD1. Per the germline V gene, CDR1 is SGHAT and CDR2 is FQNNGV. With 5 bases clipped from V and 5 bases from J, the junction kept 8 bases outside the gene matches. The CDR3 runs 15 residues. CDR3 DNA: TGTGCCAGCAGCCCCTTGGACAGGGGGTATACTGAAGCTTTCTTT. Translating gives CASSPLDRGYTEAFF.

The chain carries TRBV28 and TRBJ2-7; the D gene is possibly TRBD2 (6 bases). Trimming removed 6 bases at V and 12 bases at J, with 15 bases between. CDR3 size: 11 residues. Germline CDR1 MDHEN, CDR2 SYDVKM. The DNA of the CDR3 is TGTGCCAGCAGCTCTTCAGGAGGGCTGTACTTC. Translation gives CASSSSGGLYF. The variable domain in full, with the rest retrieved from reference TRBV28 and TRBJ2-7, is DVKVTQSSRYLVKRTGEKVFLECVQDMDHENMFWYRQDPGLGLRLIYFSYDVKMKEKGDIPEGYSVSREKKERFSLILESASTNQTSMYLCASSSSGGLYFGPGTRLTVT.

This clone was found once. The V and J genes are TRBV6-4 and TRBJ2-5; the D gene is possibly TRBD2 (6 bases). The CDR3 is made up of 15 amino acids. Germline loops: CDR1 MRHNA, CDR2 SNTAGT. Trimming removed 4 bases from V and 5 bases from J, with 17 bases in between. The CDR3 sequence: CASSAGAGSGETQYF. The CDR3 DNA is TGTGCCAGCAGTGCTGGGGCGGGATCAGGGGAGACCCAGTACTTC.

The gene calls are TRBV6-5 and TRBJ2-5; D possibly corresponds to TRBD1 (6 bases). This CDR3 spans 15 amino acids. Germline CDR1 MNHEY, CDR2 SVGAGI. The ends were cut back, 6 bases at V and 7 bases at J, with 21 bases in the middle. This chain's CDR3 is CASSVGQSIVGTQYF. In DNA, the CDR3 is TGTGCCAGCAGCGTAGGACAGTCAATAGTCGGGACCCAGTACTTC.

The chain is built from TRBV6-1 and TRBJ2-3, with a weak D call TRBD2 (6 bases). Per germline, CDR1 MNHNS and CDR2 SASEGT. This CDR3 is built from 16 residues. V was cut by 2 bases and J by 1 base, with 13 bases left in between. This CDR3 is CASSESSSGGTDTQYF. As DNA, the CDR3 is TGTGCCAGCAGTGAAAGTAGTAGCGGAGGCACAGATACGCAGTATTTT.

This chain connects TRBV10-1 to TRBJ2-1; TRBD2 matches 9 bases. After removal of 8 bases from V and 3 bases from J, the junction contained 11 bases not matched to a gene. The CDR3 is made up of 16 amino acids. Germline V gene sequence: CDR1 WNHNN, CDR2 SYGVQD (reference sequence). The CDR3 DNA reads TGCGCCAGCGGGAGACTAGCGGAACTCTTCTACAATGAGCAGTTCTTC. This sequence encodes CASGRLAELFYNEQFF.

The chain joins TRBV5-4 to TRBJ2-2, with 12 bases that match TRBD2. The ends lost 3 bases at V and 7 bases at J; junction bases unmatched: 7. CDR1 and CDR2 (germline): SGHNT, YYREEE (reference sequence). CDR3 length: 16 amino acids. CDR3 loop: CASSSGLAGSIGELFF. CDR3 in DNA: TGTGCCAGCAGCTCCGGACTAGCGGGAAGTATCGGGGAGCTGTTTTTT.

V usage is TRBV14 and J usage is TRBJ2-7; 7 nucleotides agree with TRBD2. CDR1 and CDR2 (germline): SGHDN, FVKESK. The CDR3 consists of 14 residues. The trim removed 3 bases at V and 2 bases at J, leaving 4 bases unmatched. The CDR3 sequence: CASSQGLNTYEQYF. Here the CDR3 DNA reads TGTGCCAGCAGCCAGGGACTAAATACCTACGAGCAGTACTTC.